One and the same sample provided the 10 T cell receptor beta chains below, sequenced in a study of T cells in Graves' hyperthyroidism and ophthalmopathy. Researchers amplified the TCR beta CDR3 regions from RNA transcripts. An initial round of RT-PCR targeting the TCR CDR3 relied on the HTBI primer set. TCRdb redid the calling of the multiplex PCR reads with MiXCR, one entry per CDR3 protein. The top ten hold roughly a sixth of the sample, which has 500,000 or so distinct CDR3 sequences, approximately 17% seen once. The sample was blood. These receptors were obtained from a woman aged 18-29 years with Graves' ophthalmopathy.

For the CDR3, the DNA is TGTGCCAGTAGTATAGGATGGAGCGGGGGACAGTTTCACTCCTACAATGAGCAGTTCTTC. It is translated as CASSIGWSGGQFHSYNEQFF. The gene calls are TRBV19 and TRBJ2-1; D perhaps matches TRBD2 (8 bases). V was trimmed by 1 base and J by 0 bases, leaving 22 bases between them. The CDR3 length is 20 residues. CDR1 LNHDA and CDR2 SQIVND come from the germline V gene (reference sequence).

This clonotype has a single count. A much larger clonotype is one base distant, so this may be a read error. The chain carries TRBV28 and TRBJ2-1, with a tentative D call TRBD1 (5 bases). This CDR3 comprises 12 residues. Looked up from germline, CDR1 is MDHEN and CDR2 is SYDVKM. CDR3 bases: TGTGCCCTAGGCAATTGGGGCAATGAGCAGTCCTTC. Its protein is CALGNWGNEQSF.

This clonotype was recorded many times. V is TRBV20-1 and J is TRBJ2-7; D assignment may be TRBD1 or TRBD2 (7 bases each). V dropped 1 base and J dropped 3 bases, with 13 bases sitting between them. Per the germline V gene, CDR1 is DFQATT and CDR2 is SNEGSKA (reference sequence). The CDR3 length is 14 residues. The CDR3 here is CSARGPGGDYEQYF. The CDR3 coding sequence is TGCAGTGCTAGAGGCCCAGGGGGGGACTACGAGCAGTACTTC.

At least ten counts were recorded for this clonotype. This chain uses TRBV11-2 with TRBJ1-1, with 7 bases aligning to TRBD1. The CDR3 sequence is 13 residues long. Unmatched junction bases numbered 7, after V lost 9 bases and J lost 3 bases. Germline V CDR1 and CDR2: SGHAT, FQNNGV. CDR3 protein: CARNRGGYTEAFF. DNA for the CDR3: TGTGCCAGAAACAGGGGAGGATACACTGAAGCTTTCTTT.

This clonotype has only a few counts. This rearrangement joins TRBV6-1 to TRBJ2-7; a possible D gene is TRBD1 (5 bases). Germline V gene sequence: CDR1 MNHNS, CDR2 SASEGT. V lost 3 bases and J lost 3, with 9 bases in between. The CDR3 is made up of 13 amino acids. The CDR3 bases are TGTGCCAGCAGTGATCAGGGTGGCTACGAGCAGTACTTC. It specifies CASSDQGGYEQYF.

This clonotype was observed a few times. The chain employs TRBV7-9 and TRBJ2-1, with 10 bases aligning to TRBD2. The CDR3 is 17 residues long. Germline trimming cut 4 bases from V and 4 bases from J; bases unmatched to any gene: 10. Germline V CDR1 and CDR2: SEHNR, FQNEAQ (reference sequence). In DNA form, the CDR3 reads TGTGCCAGCAGCTCCCGAGCGGGGGGGGAGACATACAATGAGCAGTTCTTC. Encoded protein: CASSSRAGGETYNEQFF.

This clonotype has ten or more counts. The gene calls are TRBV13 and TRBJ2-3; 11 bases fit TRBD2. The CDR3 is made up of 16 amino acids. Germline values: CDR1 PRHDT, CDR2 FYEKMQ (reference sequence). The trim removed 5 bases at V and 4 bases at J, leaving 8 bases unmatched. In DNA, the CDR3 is TGTGCCAGCAGCCACGAGACTAGCGGGGACGCAGATACGCAGTATTTT. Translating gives CASSHETSGDADTQYF.

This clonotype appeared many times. CDR3 sequence reads: CASSPLASGETQYF. The CDR3 coding sequence is TGTGCCAGCTCACCTTTAGCGTCGGGGGAGACCCAGTACTTC. This rearrangement joins TRBV18 to TRBJ2-5; D is perhaps TRBD2 (5 bases). The CDR3 extends over 14 amino acids. Germline V gene sequence: CDR1 KGHSH, CDR2 LQKENI. Trimming shortened V by 3 bases and J by 5 bases, and 13 bases separated the two germline ends.

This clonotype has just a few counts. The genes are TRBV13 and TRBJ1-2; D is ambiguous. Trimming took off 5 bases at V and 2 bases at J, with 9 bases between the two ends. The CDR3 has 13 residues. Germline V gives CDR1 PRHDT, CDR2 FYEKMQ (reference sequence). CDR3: CASSQEQNYGYTF. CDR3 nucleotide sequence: TGTGCCAGCAGCCAGGAACAGAACTATGGCTACACCTTC.

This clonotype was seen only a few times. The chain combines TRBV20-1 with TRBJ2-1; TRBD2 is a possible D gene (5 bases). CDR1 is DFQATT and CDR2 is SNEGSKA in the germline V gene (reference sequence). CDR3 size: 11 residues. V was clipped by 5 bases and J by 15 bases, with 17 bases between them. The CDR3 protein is CSASPGSETFF. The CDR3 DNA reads TGCAGTGCTTCCCCGGGATCGGAGACGTTCTTC.